The 29 T cell receptor beta chains presented below share a single source sample, sequenced in a study of PD-1 blockade in classical Hodgkin lymphoma. Each patient's relapse followed autologous stem cell transplantation, and brentuximab vedotin exposure varied. Assay: immunoSEQ multiplex PCR; the TCRdb copy retains only in-frame clones and omits some. The table has some 50,000 clones, 73% seen once. The sample here was peripheral blood mononuclear cells (PBMCs), taken at baseline. These receptors originate from a human donor with classical Hodgkin lymphoma.

The genes are TRBV4-1 and TRBJ1-3; unclear D gene. The CDR3 consists of 14 residues. V was shortened by 2 bases and J by 3 bases, with 8 bases between the two germline ends. Per germline, CDR1 MGHRA and CDR2 YSYEKL. The DNA of the CDR3 is TGCGCCAGCAGCCAATGGGCGGATGGAAACACCATATATTTT. Amino acid sequence: CASSQWADGNTIYF.

The chain is built from TRBV18 and TRBJ2-1; 7 positions agree with TRBD2. V shed 0 bases and J 7 bases; nucleotides not matched to a gene: 15. There are 18 residues in the CDR3. The germline V gene encodes CDR1 KGHSH and CDR2 LQKENI. The DNA of the CDR3 is TGTGCCAGCTCACCACCTTGGGAGGGATTGACCTGGGGGAATGAGCAGTTCTTC. It specifies CASSPPWEGLTWGNEQFF.

The chain uses TRBV11-3 and TRBJ2-7, with a weak D call TRBD2 (6 bases). The germline V and J ends were trimmed by 6 bases and 2 bases, with 17 bases remaining between them. The CDR3 is 15 residues long. Germline CDR1 is SGHNT and CDR2 is YENEEA. The CDR3 DNA is TGTGCCAGCAGTTTCACTACTAGCCCGGCCTACGAGCAGTACTTC. It encodes CASSFTTSPAYEQYF.

The chain links TRBV12-5 to TRBJ2-2; D not resolved. The CDR3 has 13 amino acids. The germline V gene encodes CDR1 LGHNT and CDR2 FRNRAP. V dropped 2 bases and J dropped 6 bases, with 7 bases sitting between them. CDR3 sequence: CASGLTIAGELFF. CDR3 DNA: TGTGCTAGTGGTTTGACGATTGCCGGGGAGCTGTTTTTT.

This clone was counted a few times. The chain recombines TRBV14 with TRBJ1-2; tentatively, D is TRBD1 (6 bases). CDR3 length equals 16 residues. The germline CDR1 and CDR2 sequences are SGHDN and FVKESK. The V and J ends lost 5 bases and 4 bases respectively, with 20 bases between them. CDR3 DNA: TGTGCCAGCAGCGAGACGCCACAGGGAAGACGCTATGGCTACACCTTC. Protein: CASSETPQGRRYGYTF.

The gene calls are TRBV30 and TRBJ1-1; 11 positions agree with TRBD1. The V gene end was trimmed by 2 bases and the J gene end by 6 bases; junction bases not matched to a gene: 5. The CDR3 is made up of 14 amino acids. Germline-derived CDR1 and CDR2 are GTSNPN and SVGIG (reference sequence). CDR3 loop: CAWSTGQGASEAFF. CDR3 nucleotides: TGTGCCTGGAGTACTGGACAGGGGGCGTCTGAAGCTTTCTTT.

This chain joins TRBV29-1 and TRBJ2-1; TRBD1 might be the D (6 bases). The CDR3 runs 13 residues. Per germline, CDR1 SQVTM and CDR2 ANQGSEA. V was shortened by 3 bases and J by 7 bases, with 13 bases between the two germline ends. The CDR3 nucleotides are TGCAGCGTTGACGGACAGCCAGGGAATGAGCAGTTCTTC. It yields the protein CSVDGQPGNEQFF.

The V call is TRBV28, the J call TRBJ1-2, with 7 positions matching TRBD1. The CDR3 sequence is 14 residues long. Unmatched junction bases numbered 5, after V lost 6 bases and J lost 1 base. Germline values: CDR1 MDHEN, CDR2 SYDVKM. The DNA for the CDR3 is TGTGCCAGCAGCCGGGACAGCGTTAACTATGGCTACACCTTC. Protein: CASSRDSVNYGYTF.

CDR3 coding DNA: TGTGCCAGCAAAGGGACAGTTGACGGCTACACCTTC. It specifies CASKGTVDGYTF. The chain couples TRBV28 to TRBJ1-2; TRBD1 aligns across 7 bases. Looked up from germline, CDR1 is MDHEN and CDR2 is SYDVKM. This CDR3 spans 12 amino acids. V lost 7 bases to trimming and J lost 8 bases; unmatched junction nucleotides: 7.

CDR3 sequence reads: CASSWTSGGASTTDTQYF. DNA for the CDR3: TGTGCCAGCAGCTGGACTAGCGGGGGGGCGTCCACCACAGATACGCAGTATTTT. The V call is TRBV11-2, the J call TRBJ2-3; 15 bases are a match to TRBD2. Per germline, CDR1 SGHAT and CDR2 FQNNGV. There are 18 residues in the CDR3. V lost 4 bases and J lost 2; bases outside the gene matches: 7.

The rearrangement uses TRBV27 and TRBJ1-5, with D hard to call. The V gene's germline CDR1 is MNHEY and CDR2 SMNVEV (reference sequence). CDR3 length equals 17 residues. V was clipped by 3 bases and J by 1 base, with 16 bases between them. This CDR3 reads CASSLVSDGLSNQPQHF. CDR3 bases: TGTGCCAGCAGTTTGGTGTCAGACGGGCTAAGCAATCAGCCCCAGCATTTT.

A few counts support this clone. The CDR3 DNA sequence: TGCGCCAGCAGTTCACTACCGGGACAAAGAAACACTGAAGCTTTCTTT. Amino acids: CASSSLPGQRNTEAFF. The rearrangement links TRBV5-1 to TRBJ1-1, with D maybe TRBD1 (6 bases). V lost 5 bases, J lost 2 bases, and 19 bases lay in between. CDR3 length: 16 amino acids. The V gene's germline CDR1 is SGHRS and CDR2 YFSETQ.

V is TRBV29-1 and J is TRBJ2-1; D gene ambiguous. The CDR3 is 13 amino acids. With 2 bases removed from V and 7 bases from J, the gap between germline ends came to 12 bases. Germline V CDR1 and CDR2: SQVTM, ANQGSEA. CDR3 bases: TGCAGCGTTGAATTGCAGGAATGGAATGAGCAGTTCTTC. Its translation: CSVELQEWNEQFF.

A few counts support this clone. This CDR3 is CASGLVSLRHEQFF. The CDR3 DNA reads TGTGCTAGTGGTTTGGTAAGCCTAAGACATGAGCAGTTCTTC. J is TRBJ2-1 and V is TRBV12-5; D not certain. Trimming cost V 0 bases and J 8 bases, with 11 bases left between them. Germline assignment: CDR1 LGHNT and CDR2 FRNRAP. The CDR3 runs 14 residues.

The chain employs TRBV5-1 and TRBJ1-1; D is perhaps TRBD1 (5 bases). V was clipped by 3 bases and J by 4 bases, with 10 bases between them. The CDR3 runs 13 residues. Germline V gives CDR1 SGHRS, CDR2 YFSETQ. Written as DNA, the CDR3 is TGCGCCAGCAGCTCACCGGGGGGCACTGAAGCTTTCTTT. This translates into CASSSPGGTEAFF.

The chain recombines TRBV9 with TRBJ1-1, with D possibly matching TRBD1 (6 bases). The CDR3 loop spans 14 amino acids. Germline V gene sequence: CDR1 SGDLS, CDR2 YYNGEE. V lost 0 bases, J lost 4 bases, and 10 bases lay in between. The CDR3 DNA is TGTGCCAGCAGCGTAGGACAGGTGGGCACTGAAGCTTTCTTT. Translating gives CASSVGQVGTEAFF.

CDR3 sequence reads: CASSIQGGGGSGELFF. The CDR3 nucleotides read TGTGCCAGCAGCATCCAAGGTGGCGGTGGCTCCGGGGAGCTGTTTTTT. This chain uses TRBV9 with TRBJ2-2; D unclear. CDR3 length: 16 amino acids. CDR1 and CDR2 (germline): SGDLS, YYNGEE. Trimming shortened V by 4 bases and J by 6 bases, and 19 bases separated the two germline ends.

The chain recombines TRBV29-1 with TRBJ2-7; 8 nucleotides match TRBD1. This CDR3 is built from 18 residues. Germline V lookup: CDR1 SQVTM, CDR2 ANQGSEA. After removal of 4 bases from V and 0 bases from J, the junction contained 17 bases not matched to a gene. This CDR3 is CSVVPGGAGNLRSYEQYF. The CDR3 nucleotides read TGCAGCGTTGTTCCAGGGGGCGCCGGGAATCTACGCTCCTACGAGCAGTACTTC.

This clone appeared a few times. This chain links TRBV15 with TRBJ1-5; D might be TRBD1 (6 bases). V lost 0 bases and J lost 0, with 15 bases in between. CDR1 is LNHNV, CDR2 YYDKDF, per germline (reference sequence). The CDR3 length is 18 residues. The CDR3 bases are TGTGCCACCAGCAGAGATCTACTGACACAGGGTAGCAATCAGCCCCAGCATTTT. As protein: CATSRDLLTQGSNQPQHF.

The CDR3 region has the DNA TGTGCCAGCTCAGACAGGGTGGGTCGGAATGAGCAGTTCTTC. This encodes CASSDRVGRNEQFF. The rearrangement joins TRBV18 to TRBJ2-1, with 7 bases lining up with TRBD1. The trim removed 5 bases at V and 7 bases at J, leaving 8 bases unmatched. CDR3 length: 14 amino acids. The germline CDR1 and CDR2 sequences are KGHSH and LQKENI.

This rearrangement joins TRBV19 to TRBJ1-2; 7 nucleotides agree with TRBD1. CDR3 length equals 14 residues. V shed 6 bases, J shed 4 bases, and the junction held 8 bases outside the gene matches. Germline V gives CDR1 LNHDA, CDR2 SQIVND (reference sequence). The CDR3 nucleotides read TGTGCCAGTAGCCCCATACAGGGGTCCTATGGCTACACCTTC. This gives the protein CASSPIQGSYGYTF.

The rearrangement uses TRBV27 and TRBJ1-2; 7 nucleotides line up with TRBD1. Losses at the gene ends were 6 bases for V and 4 bases for J; bases not matched to a gene: 11. The CDR3 extends over 15 amino acids. Looked up from germline, CDR1 is MNHEY and CDR2 is SMNVEV (reference sequence). CDR3 DNA: TGTGCCAGCAGCTTTACTTTAGGACAGGCCTATGGCTACACCTTC. Its translation is CASSFTLGQAYGYTF.

The V and J genes are TRBV5-4 and TRBJ2-7; weak D call: TRBD2 (6 bases). Germline CDR1 is SGHNT and CDR2 is YYREEE (reference sequence). V dropped 3 bases and J dropped 1 base, with 14 bases sitting between them. The CDR3 loop spans 15 amino acids. In DNA, the CDR3 is TGTGCCAGCAGCTCCAAAAACGCGGGGTCCTACGAGCAGTACTTC. It translates to CASSSKNAGSYEQYF.

This chain connects TRBV7-9 to TRBJ2-1, with D possibly TRBD2 on 6 matching bases. The germline V gene encodes CDR1 SEHNR and CDR2 FQNEAQ (reference sequence). CDR3 length: 15 amino acids. V was clipped by 4 bases and J by 7 bases, with 17 bases between them. As DNA, the CDR3 is TGTGCCAGCAGCTCTGAGAACGGGAGAGTGAATGAGCAGTTCTTC. Its protein product is CASSSENGRVNEQFF.

The chain has TRBV14 and TRBJ1-1; TRBD1 matches 8 bases. Germline assignment: CDR1 SGHDN and CDR2 FVKESK. This CDR3 spans 16 amino acids. V was pared by 0 bases and J by 1 base, with 4 bases of the junction left unmatched. CDR3 region: CASSQDRGQGNTEAFF. CDR3 coding DNA: TGTGCCAGCAGCCAAGATCGTGGACAGGGGAACACTGAAGCTTTCTTT.

The chain is built from TRBV10-3 and TRBJ2-1; 10 nucleotides match TRBD2. This CDR3 has 16 amino acids. V trimming: 2 bases; J trimming: 7 bases; junction bases outside the gene matches: 8. From germline, CDR1 is ENHRY and CDR2 SYGVKD. The CDR3 spells CAISETSGMRENEQFF. In nucleotides, the CDR3 is TGTGCCATCAGTGAGACTAGCGGGATGAGGGAAAATGAGCAGTTCTTC.

This clone was counted once. The rearrangement joins TRBV7-6 to TRBJ2-2; D uncertain. This CDR3 comprises 13 residues. V was clipped by 2 bases and J by 6 bases, with 7 bases between them. Germline CDR1 reads SGHVS; CDR2 reads FNYEAQ. Here the CDR3 DNA reads TGTGCCAGCAGCTTATTGGTTCCCGGGGAGCTGTTTTTT. Translating it yields CASSLLVPGELFF.

The V gene is TRBV7-9, the J gene TRBJ1-4; 8 bases align to TRBD1. V was clipped by 6 bases and J by 4 bases; unmatched bases: 10. This CDR3 has 16 residues. Germline values: CDR1 SEHNR, CDR2 FQNEAQ (reference sequence). The CDR3 DNA is TGTGCCAGCAGTGTGTATGGGACAGGACTTAATGAAAAACTGTTTTTT. It specifies CASSVYGTGLNEKLFF.

The genes are TRBV7-9 and TRBJ1-2; D unclear. Germline lookup yields CDR1 SEHNR and CDR2 FQNEAQ (reference sequence). The CDR3 contains 13 residues. With 3 bases removed from V and 7 bases from J, the gap between germline ends came to 12 bases. CDR3 in DNA: TGTGCCAGCAGCTTCCCCCCGCCGGGTGGCTACACCTTC. It specifies CASSFPPPGGYTF. Complete variable domain (other parts from reference TRBV7-9 and TRBJ1-2): DTGVSQNPRHKITKRGQNVTFRCDPISEHNRLYWYRQTLGQGPEFLTYFQNEAQLEKSRLLSDRFSAERPKGSFSTLEIQRTEQGDSAMYLCASSFPPPGGYTFGSGTRLTVV.